These 7 T cell receptor beta chains share one sample of origin, sequenced in a study of T cell clonality in common variable immunodeficiency. Overall study findings and caveats: Reportedly, TCR beta sequences from common variable immunodeficiency showed fewer deletions and N-nucleotide insertions.

Measured with immunoSEQ multiplex PCR; TCRdb has only the in-frame clones, and not every one. Listed here are tens of thousands of clones without any singletons, the top ten holding 5% to 6.5%. No antigens are known for them. The material sequenced was peripheral blood mononuclear cells. The receptors were sampled from a human donor with common variable immunodeficiency.

At least ten counts were recorded for this clone. The read halts 3 residues ahead of the CDR3 end, with the missing end drawn from the germline J gene. The chain has TRBV20-1 and TRBJ1-2, with D tentatively TRBD1 (6 bases). Germline assignment: CDR1 DFQATT and CDR2 SNEGSKA (reference sequence). V dropped 1 base and J dropped 4 bases, with 7 bases sitting between them. This CDR3 spans 12 amino acids. The CDR3 region is CSARGTVYGYTF. Incomplete CDR3 DNA: TGCAGTGCTAGAGGGACAGTCTATGGC.

This clone showed up just a few times. The sequenced part of the CDR3 DNA is TGCGCCAGCAGCTTGGAAGGCCAGGGGGTGGATGAG. This encodes CASSLEGQGVDE. The full CDR3 reads CASSLEGQGVDEQFF. The gene calls are TRBV5-1 and TRBJ2-1, with 7 bases identical to TRBD1. The DNA ends 3 residues before the CDR3 does, and the rest of the CDR3 is filled in from the germline J gene. The CDR3 consists of 15 residues. Germline V gives CDR1 SGHRS, CDR2 YFSETQ. The V segment lost 0 bases and the J segment 8 bases; nucleotides outside the gene matches: 8.

This clone was recorded a few times. The read terminates 3 residues ahead of where the CDR3 ends, so the germline J gene completes it. J is TRBJ2-5 and V is TRBV5-1; TRBD2 matches 9 bases. The CDR3 runs 14 residues. Germline lookup yields CDR1 SGHRS and CDR2 YFSETQ. With V trimmed by 4 bases and J by 5 bases, 6 bases remained unmatched. The CDR3 protein is CASSGSGRMETQYF. CDR3 bases read: TGCGCCAGCAGCGGCAGCGGGAGGATGGAGACC.

This clone was counted many times. The read finishes 3 residues shy of the CDR3 end, and the germline J gene is used to complete it. This chain joins TRBV30 and TRBJ2-3; tentative D call: TRBD2 (7 bases). The V and J ends lost 5 bases and 7 bases respectively, with 22 bases between them. The CDR3 sequence is 15 residues long. Germline-derived CDR1 and CDR2 are GTSNPN and SVGIG (reference sequence). CDR3 DNA (partial): TGTGCCTGGGGGGACGGGGGGCCCGCGTTCCATACG. Translated, it gives CAWGDGGPAFHT. The complete CDR3 protein is CAWGDGGPAFHTQYF.

There are many counts of this clone. The read halts 3 residues ahead of the CDR3 end, with the missing end drawn from the germline J gene. The genes are TRBV7-8 and TRBJ2-7; no clear D gene. The CDR3 totals 16 residues. Germline V gene lookup returns CDR1 SGHVS and CDR2 FQNEAQ. The V end lost 4 bases, the J end lost 0 bases, and 16 bases lay between the germline ends. Here the CDR3 reads CASSYLAQVSSYEQYF. The CDR3 bases that were read are TGTGCCAGCAGCTACTTGGCCCAGGTATCCTCCTACGAG.

This clone was seen a few times. The DNA ends 3 residues before the CDR3 does, and the rest of the CDR3 is filled in from the germline J gene. The rearrangement uses TRBV7-2 and TRBJ2-1, with D perhaps matching TRBD1 (6 bases). Germline CDR1 SGHTA, CDR2 FQGNSA. The length of the CDR3 is 16 residues. The V gene lost 0 bases and the J gene lost 7 bases, with 16 bases spanning the gap. The CDR3 loop reads CASSLAWDNTINEQFF. CDR3 DNA, as far as it was read: TGTGCCAGCAGCTTAGCTTGGGACAACACCATTAATGAG.

This clone was recorded many times. The missing CDR3 end, 3 residues past where the read stops, is filled in from the germline J gene. The V and J genes are TRBV18 and TRBJ2-1, with 7 bases lining up with TRBD1. The germline V gene has CDR1 KGHSH and CDR2 LQKENI. Germline trimming cut 2 bases from V and 9 bases from J; bases unmatched to any gene: 10. This CDR3 is built from 15 residues. The CDR3 bases that were read are TGTGCCAGCTCACCAGATGAAAAAAGGGGGCTTGAG. Translating it yields CASSPDEKRGLE. The full-length CDR3 reads as CASSPDEKRGLEQFF.